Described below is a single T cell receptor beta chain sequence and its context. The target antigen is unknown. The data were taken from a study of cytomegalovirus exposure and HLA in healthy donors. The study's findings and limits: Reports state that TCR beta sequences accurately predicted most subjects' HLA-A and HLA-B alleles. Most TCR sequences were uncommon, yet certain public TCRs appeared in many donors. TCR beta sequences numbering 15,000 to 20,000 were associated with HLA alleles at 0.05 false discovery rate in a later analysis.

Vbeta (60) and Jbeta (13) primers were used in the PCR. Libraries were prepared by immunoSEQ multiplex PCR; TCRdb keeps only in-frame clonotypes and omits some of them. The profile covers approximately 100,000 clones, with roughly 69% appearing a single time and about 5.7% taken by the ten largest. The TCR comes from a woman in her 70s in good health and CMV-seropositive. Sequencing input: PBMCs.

CDR3 in amino acids: CASSFQGGTNNEQFF. CDR3 DNA sequence: TGTGCCAGCAGCTTCCAAGGGGGGACTAACAATGAGCAGTTCTTC. This chain connects TRBV7-3 to TRBJ2-1; perhaps TRBD2 as D (7 bases). Per the germline V gene, CDR1 is SGHTA and CDR2 is FQGTGA. Trimming took off 3 bases at V and 5 bases at J, with 14 bases between the two ends. The CDR3 spans 15 residues.